The source of this T cell receptor (beta chain) is a study of blood T cell repertoires in COVID-19. This CDR3 is 18 amino acids long. V was pared by 1 base and J by 4 bases, with 13 bases of the junction left unmatched. The germline gives CDR1 SEHNR, CDR2 FQNEAQ (reference sequence). Libraries were prepared by immunoSEQ multiplex PCR; TCRdb keeps only in-frame clonotypes and omits some of them. The sample lists 150,000 to 160,000 clones; 91% were seen once. Material for sequencing was peripheral blood. The rearrangement links TRBV7-9 to TRBJ1-3, with 7 positions matching TRBD1. This receptor was taken from a man aged 50 to 60 with acute or convalescent COVID-19. This CDR3 is CASSLDPWRQGRGNTIYF. CDR3 bases: TGTGCCAGCAGCTTAGATCCGTGGAGACAGGGAAGAGGAAACACCATATATTTT.